The rows below give T cell receptor beta chains drawn from one sample of a study of technical replicates of blood from a few donors. Clones were sequenced by immunoSEQ multiplex PCR, and TCRdb holds only the in-frame ones, with some missing. The profile covers around 60,000 clones, with 85% to 95% appearing a single time and approximately 4.5% taken by the ten largest. The sequenced sample was PBMCs. The origin of the receptors is a human donor in good health. Some clones in this sample may be carry-over from other donors' samples. Each CDR3 is given with its conserved first and last residue. A D gene is named only where the DNA matches it firmly. Only part of the rows carry a size: once, few, many, or a class if the clone is expanded.

j_call | clone_size | v_call | d_call | cdr3_aa | cdr3_nt
TRBJ2-1 | once | TRBV29-1 | - | CSVKDRNYNEQFF | TGCAGCGTTAAAGACAGAAACTACAATGAGCAGTTCTTC
TRBJ1-2 | - | TRBV4-3 | - | CASSPRGREPGTF | TGCGCCAGCAGCCCCCGGGGGAGAGAACCGGGCACCTTC
TRBJ2-7 | - | TRBV11-1 | TRBD1 | CASSLTVVGGFDEQYF | TGTGCCAGCAGCTTAACGGTCGTAGGGGGCTTCGACGAGCAGTACTTC
TRBJ1-1 | - | TRBV6-4 | TRBD1 | CASSDRGPTEAFF | TGTGCCAGCAGCGACAGGGGCCCCACTGAAGCTTTCTTT
TRBJ1-2 | - | TRBV7-2 | TRBD1 | CASRGQGQPNYGYTF | TGTGCCAGCAGAGGACAGGGGCAACCTAACTATGGCTACACCTTC
TRBJ1-1 | - | TRBV6-1 | - | CASKTGLNTEAFF | TGTGCCAGCAAGACAGGCTTGAACACTGAAGCTTTCTTT
TRBJ2-3 | - | TRBV29-1 | TRBD2 | CSVAPSGGPGDTQYF | TGCAGCGTCGCTCCTAGCGGGGGCCCCGGTGATACGCAGTATTTT
TRBJ1-2 | - | TRBV6-6 | - | CASSKQTGNYGYTF | TGTGCCAGCAGTAAACAAACAGGGAACTATGGCTACACCTTC
TRBJ2-1 | - | TRBV6-5 | - | CASSPLPYNEQFF | TGTGCCAGCAGCCCCCTCCCCTACAATGAGCAGTTCTTC
TRBJ2-2 | - | TRBV11-2 | TRBD1 | CASSSTQGAVGELFF | TGTGCCAGCAGCTCGACCCAGGGGGCGGTCGGGGAGCTGTTTTTT
TRBJ2-7 | - | TRBV4-3 | TRBD2 | CASSQDTAGVYEQYF | TGCGCCAGCAGCCAAGATACAGCGGGAGTGTACGAGCAGTACTTC
TRBJ2-7 | - | TRBV9 | TRBD2 | CASSGGTSYEQYF | TGTGCCAGCAGCGGGGGGACTAGCTACGAGCAGTACTTC
TRBJ1-1 | - | TRBV6-5 | - | CASSLTGTAFTEAFF | TGTGCCAGCAGCCTCACAGGGACGGCCTTCACTGAAGCTTTCTTT
TRBJ1-2 | - | TRBV7-9 | TRBD1 | CASSKGGSDYGYTF | TGTGCCAGCAGTAAAGGGGGCTCAGACTATGGCTACACCTTC
TRBJ2-7 | - | TRBV7-9 | - | CASSLTWGDEQYF | TGTGCCAGCAGCTTAACCTGGGGAGACGAGCAGTACTTC
TRBJ1-1 | once | TRBV20-1 | - | CSAMFSEAFF | TGCAGTGCTATGTTCTCTGAAGCTTTCTTT
TRBJ1-1 | - | TRBV5-1 | TRBD1 | CASSLDPGQGTEAFF | TGCGCCAGCAGCTTGGACCCCGGACAGGGCACTGAAGCTTTCTTT
TRBJ2-3 | - | TRBV2 | - | CASGRGGAGDTQYF | TGTGCCAGTGGGAGAGGGGGGGCGGGAGATACGCAGTATTTT
TRBJ2-5 | - | TRBV27 | TRBD1 | CASSPQGARETQYF | TGTGCCAGCAGTCCACAGGGGGCCAGGGAGACCCAGTACTTC
TRBJ1-3 | - | TRBV15 | - | CATSREPRAGIGNTIYF | TGTGCCACCAGCAGAGAGCCAAGGGCCGGGATTGGAAACACCATATATTTT
TRBJ2-7 | - | TRBV10-1 | TRBD2 | CASSEAGGTSGRGPEQYF | TGCGCCAGCAGTGAGGCGGGTGGGACTAGCGGGAGGGGACCTGAGCAGTACTTC
TRBJ1-1 | - | TRBV6-6 | TRBD1 | CASSFLQGGRTEAFF | TGTGCCAGCAGTTTTTTACAGGGGGGACGGACTGAAGCTTTCTTT
TRBJ2-1 | - | TRBV4-3 | - | CASSQDQATVSYNEQFF | TGCGCCAGCAGCCAAGATCAGGCGACAGTCTCCTACAATGAGCAGTTCTTC
TRBJ1-2 | - | TRBV6-5 | TRBD1 | CASSSGQGYGYTF | TGTGCCAGCAGCTCCGGACAGGGATACGGCTACACCTTC
TRBJ1-1 | - | TRBV7-9 | - | CASSFGGMAFF | TGTGCCAGCAGCTTCGGGGGGATGGCTTTCTTT
TRBJ2-7 | - | TRBV10-3 | TRBD1 | CAISELGQGSSYEQYF | TGTGCCATCAGTGAGTTGGGACAGGGGAGCTCCTACGAGCAGTACTTC
TRBJ1-2 | - | TRBV18 | - | CASSPLSPDYSYTF | TGTGCCAGCTCACCCCTCAGTCCCGACTATAGCTACACCTTC
TRBJ2-5 | - | TRBV29-1 | - | CSVDRGAQETQYF | TGCAGCGTTGACCGGGGGGCCCAAGAGACCCAGTACTTC
TRBJ2-7 | - | TRBV7-2 | - | CASSSSGTAGEQYF | TGTGCCAGCAGCTCCAGCGGCACCGCGGGCGAGCAGTACTTC
TRBJ1-1 | - | TRBV7-2 | - | CASSSRPLNTEAFF | TGTGCCAGCAGCTCTAGGCCGCTGAACACTGAAGCTTTCTTT
TRBJ2-1 | once | TRBV7-2 | TRBD2 | CASSLVLSGGHDEQFF | TGTGCCAGCAGCTTAGTGCTAAGCGGGGGGCACGATGAGCAGTTCTTC
TRBJ2-1 | - | TRBV9 | TRBD2 | CASSAGAGGLSYNEQFF | TGTGCCAGCAGCGCCGGAGCGGGGGGCCTCTCCTACAATGAGCAGTTCTTC
TRBJ2-2 | - | TRBV11-2 | TRBD1 | CASRLLIRGRQTGELFF | TGTGCCAGCAGGCTTCTGATCAGGGGGCGTCAGACCGGGGAGCTGTTTTTT
TRBJ2-5 | once | TRBV5-1 | - | CASSLEPRQETQYF | TGCGCCAGCAGCTTGGAGCCCAGGCAAGAGACCCAGTACTTC
TRBJ2-2 | - | TRBV5-1 | - | CASSLSTPGTGELFF | TGCGCCAGCAGCTTGTCGACTCCGGGGACCGGGGAGCTGTTTTTT
TRBJ2-7 | - | TRBV7-2 | TRBD2 | CASSGTSGRVLYEQYF | TGTGCCAGCAGCGGGACTAGCGGGAGGGTCCTCTACGAGCAGTACTTC
TRBJ2-5 | - | TRBV29-1 | - | CSVEGQGKGETQYF | TGCAGCGTTGAGGGGCAGGGAAAGGGAGAGACCCAGTACTTC
TRBJ1-1 | - | TRBV7-8 | - | CASSLWGRNTEAFF | TGTGCCAGCAGCCTGTGGGGGCGAAACACTGAAGCTTTCTTT
TRBJ1-1 | - | TRBV30 | - | CAWAESGNTEAFF | TGTGCCTGGGCTGAGAGTGGGAACACTGAAGCTTTCTTT
TRBJ2-2 | - | TRBV5-1 | TRBD2 | CASSEREPRTGELFF | TGCGCCAGCAGCGAGCGGGAGCCTCGAACCGGGGAGCTGTTTTTT
TRBJ1-2 | - | TRBV5-4 | - | CASSLAGWNGYTF | TGTGCCAGCAGCTTGGCCGGGTGGAATGGCTACACCTTC
TRBJ1-5 | - | TRBV7-9 | - | CASSGGAFSNQPQHF | TGTGCCAGCAGCGGGGGGGCGTTTAGCAATCAGCCCCAGCATTTT
TRBJ2-1 | - | TRBV4-1 | - | CASSQEPRDEQFF | TGCGCCAGCAGCCAAGAGCCGCGGGACGAGCAGTTCTTC
TRBJ2-3 | - | TRBV5-1 | TRBD2 | CASSEGLAGPLDTQYF | TGCGCCAGCAGCGAGGGACTAGCGGGGCCTCTGGATACGCAGTATTTT
TRBJ2-7 | - | TRBV7-8 | TRBD1 | CATRSDRVHEQYF | TGTGCCACCAGGTCGGACAGGGTACACGAGCAGTACTTC
TRBJ1-5 | once | TRBV6-1 | - | CASRDTQISNQPQHF | TGTGCCAGCAGAGACACGCAGATAAGCAATCAGCCCCAGCATTTT
TRBJ1-1 | once | TRBV7-3 | - | CASSLTGGANTEAFF | TGTGCCAGCAGCTTAACGGGGGGGGCGAACACTGAAGCTTTCTTT
TRBJ2-5 | - | TRBV5-1 | - | CASSLQGHETQYF | TGCGCCAGCAGCTTACAGGGTCACGAGACCCAGTACTTC
TRBJ1-1 | - | TRBV5-1 | TRBD1 | CASTSTPGTGFTEAFF | TGCGCCAGCACTTCTACCCCCGGGACAGGGTTCACTGAAGCTTTCTTT
TRBJ1-5 | - | TRBV5-4 | - | CASSLDRGIGPQHF | TGTGCCAGCAGCTTAGATAGGGGGATAGGGCCCCAGCATTTT
TRBJ2-2 | - | TRBV2 | TRBD2 | CASSEAGTTNTGELFF | TGTGCCAGCAGTGAAGCTGGGACTACGAACACCGGGGAGCTGTTTTTT
TRBJ2-7 | - | TRBV7-8 | - | CASSSGLSYEQYF | TGTGCCAGCAGCTCGGGACTCTCCTACGAGCAGTACTTC
TRBJ2-1 | once | TRBV7-2 | - | CASTPSTGYNEQFF | TGTGCCAGCACCCCTTCGACAGGCTACAATGAGCAGTTCTTC
TRBJ2-1 | - | TRBV13 | - | CASSLGTRGNEQFF | TGTGCCAGCAGCTTAGGGACTAGGGGCAATGAGCAGTTCTTC
TRBJ1-3 | - | TRBV11-2 | - | CASSLDVGAGNTIYF | TGTGCCAGCAGCTTAGATGTAGGGGCTGGAAACACCATATATTTT